The 7 T cell receptor beta chains below were found in one sample sequenced in a study of shared clonotypes between healthy human individuals (dated by TCRdb to about 2020). Libraries were made using the immunoSEQ multiplex PCR assay. TCRdb holds this immuneACCESS table with in-frame rearrangements only. Some clones are missing; in checked studies, unresolved V genes explain under half, and the rest has no known cause. Within this sample are roughly 650,000 clones, with about 96% of them counted one time only. About 0.06% of the sample is taken by the ten largest. Sequencing was performed on naive CD4+ T cells sorted from blood. The cell subset or site label, as the study defines it: CD45RA+ positively selected. Receptors were obtained from a woman aged 25 to 45 in good health.

The chain links TRBV28 to TRBJ1-4; 7 bases map to TRBD1. CDR1 is MDHEN and CDR2 is SYDVKM in the germline V gene. This CDR3 has 14 residues. The V gene end was trimmed by 6 bases and the J gene end by 11 bases; junction bases not matched to a gene: 12. Here the CDR3 reads CASSPGQPMPKLFF. The CDR3 region has the DNA TGTGCCAGCAGCCCGGGACAGCCTATGCCTAAACTGTTTTTT.

The rearrangement uses TRBV30 and TRBJ2-5; no clear D. The CDR3 runs to 11 residues. The germline V gene has CDR1 GTSNPN and CDR2 SVGIG (reference sequence). V lost 3 bases, J lost 2 bases, and 4 bases lay in between. The CDR3 nucleotides read TGTGCCTGGAGGGGGCAAGAGACCCAGTACTTC. This encodes CAWRGQETQYF.

The chain combines TRBV15 with TRBJ2-7; 7 bases map to TRBD1. The V gene's germline CDR1 is LNHNV and CDR2 YYDKDF (reference sequence). The CDR3 length is 15 residues. Trimming at V came to 3 bases and at J to 3 bases, leaving 8 bases not matched to a gene. The CDR3 loop is CATSSPETGFYEQYF. CDR3 bases: TGTGCCACCAGCAGCCCAGAGACAGGGTTCTACGAGCAGTACTTC.

The chain combines TRBV7-9 with TRBJ1-1, with D tentatively TRBD1 (5 bases). The V gene's germline CDR1 is SEHNR and CDR2 FQNEAQ (reference sequence). V was clipped by 0 bases and J by 5 bases, with 13 bases between them. This CDR3 contains 15 residues. The CDR3 loop is CASSLAFNGGTEAFF. CDR3 sequence (DNA): TGTGCCAGCAGCTTAGCGTTTAACGGGGGGACTGAAGCTTTCTTT.

The rearrangement uses TRBV29-1 and TRBJ1-4; D is possibly TRBD1 (6 bases). Germline V gene data show CDR1 as SQVTM and CDR2 as ANQGSEA. The V and J ends lost 7 bases and 6 bases respectively, with 12 bases between them. This CDR3 is 12 amino acids long. This chain's CDR3 is CSGRGSDEKLFF. The DNA of the CDR3 is TGCAGCGGCAGGGGTTCTGATGAAAAACTGTTTTTT.

This clone appeared once. The J gene is TRBJ2-7, the V gene TRBV5-6; 10 bases map to TRBD1. The J segment lost 12 bases and the V segment lost 3 bases, leaving 9 bases of the junction unmatched. The CDR3 is 13 amino acids. Germline V lookup: CDR1 SGHDT, CDR2 YYEEEE. The CDR3 region has the DNA TGTGCCAGCAGCTGGACAGGGGGTACGAGGTGGTACTTC. Amino acids: CASSWTGGTRWYF.

The genes are TRBV18 and TRBJ2-1; 7 nucleotides agree with TRBD1. CDR1 is KGHSH, CDR2 LQKENI, per germline. There are 16 residues in the CDR3. V shed 4 bases, J shed 4 bases, and the junction held 10 bases outside the gene matches. The chain's CDR3 is CASSLPGTEVYNEQFF. The CDR3 DNA sequence: TGTGCCAGCTCACTCCCCGGGACAGAAGTTTACAATGAGCAGTTCTTC. Full variable domain (outside the CDR3, taken from reference TRBV18 and TRBJ2-1): NAGVMQNPRHLVRRRGQEARLRCSPMKGHSHVYWYRQLPEEGLKFMVYLQKENIIDESGMPKERFSAEFPKEGPSILRIQQVVRGDSAAYFCASSLPGTEVYNEQFFGPGTRLTVL.